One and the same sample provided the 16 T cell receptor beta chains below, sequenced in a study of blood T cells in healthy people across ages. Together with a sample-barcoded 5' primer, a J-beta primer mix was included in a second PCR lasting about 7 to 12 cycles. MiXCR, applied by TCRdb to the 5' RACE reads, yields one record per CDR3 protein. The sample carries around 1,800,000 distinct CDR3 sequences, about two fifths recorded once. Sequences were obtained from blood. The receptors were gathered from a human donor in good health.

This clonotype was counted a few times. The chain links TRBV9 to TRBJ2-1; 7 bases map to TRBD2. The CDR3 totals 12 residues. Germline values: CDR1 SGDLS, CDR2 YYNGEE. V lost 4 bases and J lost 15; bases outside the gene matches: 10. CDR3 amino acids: CASSTSGGGRFF. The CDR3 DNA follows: TGTGCCAGCAGCACGAGTGGGGGGGGTCGGTTCTTC. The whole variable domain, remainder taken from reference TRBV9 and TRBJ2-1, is DSGVTQTPKHLITATGQRVTLRCSPRSGDLSVYWYQQSLDQGLQFLIQYYNGEERAKGNILERFSAQQFPDLHSELNLSSLELGDSALYFCASSTSGGGRFFGPGTRLTVL.

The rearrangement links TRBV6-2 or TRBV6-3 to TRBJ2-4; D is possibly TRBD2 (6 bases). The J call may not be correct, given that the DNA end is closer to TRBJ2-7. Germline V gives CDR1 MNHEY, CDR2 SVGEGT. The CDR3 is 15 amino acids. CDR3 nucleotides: TGTGCCAGCAGTGCCTCTCCCGGGACTTCCTACGAGCAGTACTTC. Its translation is CASSASPGTSYEQYF.

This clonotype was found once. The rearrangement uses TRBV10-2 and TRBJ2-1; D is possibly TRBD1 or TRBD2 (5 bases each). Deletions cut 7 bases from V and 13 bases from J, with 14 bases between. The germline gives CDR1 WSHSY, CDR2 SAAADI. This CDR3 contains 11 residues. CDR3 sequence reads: CASTGDGRQFF. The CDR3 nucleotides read TGCGCCAGCACCGGGGACGGCCGCCAGTTCTTC.

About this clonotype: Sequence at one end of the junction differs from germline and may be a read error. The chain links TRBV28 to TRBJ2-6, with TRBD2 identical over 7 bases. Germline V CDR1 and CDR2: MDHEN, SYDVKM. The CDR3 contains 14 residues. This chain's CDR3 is CASSRLAGADVLTF. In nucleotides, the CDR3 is TGCGCCAGCAGTAGACTAGCCGGGGCCGACGTCCTGACTTTC. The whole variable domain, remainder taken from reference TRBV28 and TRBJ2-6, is DVKVTQSSRYLVKRTGEKVFLECVQDMDHENMFWYRQDPGLGLRLIYFSYDVKMKEKGDIPEGYSVSREKKERFSLILESASTNQTSMYLCASSRLAGADVLTFGAGSRLTVL.

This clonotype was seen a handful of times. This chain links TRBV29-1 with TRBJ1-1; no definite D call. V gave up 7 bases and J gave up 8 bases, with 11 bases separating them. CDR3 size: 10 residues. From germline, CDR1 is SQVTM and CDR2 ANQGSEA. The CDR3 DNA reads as TGCAGCGCTATGGGATTCGAAGCTTTCTTT. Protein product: CSAMGFEAFF. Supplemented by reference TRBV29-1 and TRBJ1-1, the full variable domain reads SAVISQKPSRDICQRGTSLTIQCQVDSQVTMMFWYRQQPGQSLTLIATANQGSEATYESGFVIDKFPISRPNLTFSTLTVSNMSPEDSSIYLCSAMGFEAFFGQGTRLTVV.

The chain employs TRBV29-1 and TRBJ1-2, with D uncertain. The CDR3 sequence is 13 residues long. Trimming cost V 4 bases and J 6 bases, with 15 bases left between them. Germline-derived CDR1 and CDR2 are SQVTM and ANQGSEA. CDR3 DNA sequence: TGCAGCGTTGTGGAGCCGGGAAAGGATGGCTACACCTTC. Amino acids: CSVVEPGKDGYTF.

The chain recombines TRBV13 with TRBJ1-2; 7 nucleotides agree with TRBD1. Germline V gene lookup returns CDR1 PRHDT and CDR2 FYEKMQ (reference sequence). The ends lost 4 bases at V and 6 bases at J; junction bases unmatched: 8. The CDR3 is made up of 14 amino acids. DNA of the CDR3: TGTGCCAGCAGCTGGGGACCGACAGGGAATGGCTACACCTTC. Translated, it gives CASSWGPTGNGYTF.

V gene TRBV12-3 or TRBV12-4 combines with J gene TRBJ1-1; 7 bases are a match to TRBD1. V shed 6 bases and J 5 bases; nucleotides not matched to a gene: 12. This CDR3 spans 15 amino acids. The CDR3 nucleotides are TGTGCCAGCAGCCTGGACAGGCTGGGAGGTACTGAAGCTTTCTTT. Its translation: CASSLDRLGGTEAFF.

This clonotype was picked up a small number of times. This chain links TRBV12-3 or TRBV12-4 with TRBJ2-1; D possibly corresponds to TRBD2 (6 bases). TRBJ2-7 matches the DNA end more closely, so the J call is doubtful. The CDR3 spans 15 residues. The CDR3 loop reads CASSLGQPGVNEQYF. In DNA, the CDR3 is TGTGCCAGCAGTTTAGGGCAGCCGGGGGTTAATGAGCAGTACTTC.

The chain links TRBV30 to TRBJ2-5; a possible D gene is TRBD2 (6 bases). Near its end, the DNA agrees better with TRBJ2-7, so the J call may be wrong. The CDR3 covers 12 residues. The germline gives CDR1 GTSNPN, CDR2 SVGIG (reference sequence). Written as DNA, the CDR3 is TGTGCCTGGAGTGTACGGGAGTACGAGCAGTACTTC. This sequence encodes CAWSVREYEQYF.

CDR3 loop: CASSLDRGTHQPQHF. The CDR3 coding sequence is TGTGCCAGCAGCCTCGACAGGGGCACACATCAGCCCCAGCATTTT. The V gene is TRBV12-3 or TRBV12-4, the J gene TRBJ1-5; 8 nucleotides agree with TRBD1. J lost 5 bases, V lost 6 bases, and 9 bases had no gene match. The CDR3 totals 15 residues.

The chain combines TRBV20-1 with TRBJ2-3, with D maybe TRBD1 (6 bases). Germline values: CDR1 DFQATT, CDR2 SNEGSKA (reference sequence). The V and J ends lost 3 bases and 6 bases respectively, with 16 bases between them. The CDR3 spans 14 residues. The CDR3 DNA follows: TGCAGTGCTAGGAATCAACAGGGTGGGGATACGCAGTATTTT. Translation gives CSARNQQGGDTQYF.

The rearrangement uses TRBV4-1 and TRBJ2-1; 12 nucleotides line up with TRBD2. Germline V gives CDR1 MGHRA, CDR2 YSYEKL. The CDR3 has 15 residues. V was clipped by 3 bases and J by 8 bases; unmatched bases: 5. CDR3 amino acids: CASSHLAGGPYEQFF. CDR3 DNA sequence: TGCGCCAGCAGCCACCTAGCGGGGGGGCCCTATGAGCAGTTCTTC.

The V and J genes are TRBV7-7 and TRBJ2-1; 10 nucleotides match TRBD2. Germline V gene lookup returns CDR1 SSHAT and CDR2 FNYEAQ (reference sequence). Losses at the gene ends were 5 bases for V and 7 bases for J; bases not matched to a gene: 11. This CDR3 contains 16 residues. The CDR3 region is CASSPRAGGRYNEQFF. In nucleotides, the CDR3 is TGTGCCAGCAGCCCCAGAGCGGGGGGGCGGTATAATGAGCAGTTCTTC. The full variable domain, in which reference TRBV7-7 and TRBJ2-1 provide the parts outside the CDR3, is GAGVSQSPRYKVTKRGQDVTLRCDPISSHATLYWYQQALGQGPEFLTYFNYEAQPDKSGLPSDRFSAERPEGSISTLTIQRTEQRDSAMYRCASSPRAGGRYNEQFFGPGTRLTVL.

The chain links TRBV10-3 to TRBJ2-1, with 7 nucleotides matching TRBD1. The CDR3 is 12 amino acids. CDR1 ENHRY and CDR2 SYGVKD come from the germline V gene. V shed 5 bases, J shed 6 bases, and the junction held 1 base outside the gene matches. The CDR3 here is CAISSGGNEQFF. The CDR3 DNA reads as TGTGCCATCAGTTCAGGGGGCAATGAGCAGTTCTTC.

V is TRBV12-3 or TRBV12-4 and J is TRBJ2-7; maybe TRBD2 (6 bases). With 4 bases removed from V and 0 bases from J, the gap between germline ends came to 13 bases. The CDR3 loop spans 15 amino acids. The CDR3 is CASSWGTASSYEQYF. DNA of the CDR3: TGTGCCAGCAGTTGGGGGACTGCCAGCTCCTACGAGCAGTACTTC.